This T cell receptor beta chain was identified in a study of T cell responses to AZD1222 COVID-19 vaccine. The assay was immunoSEQ multiplex PCR, and TCRdb's table has in-frame clones only and misses some. This sample has roughly 100,000 clones; about 89% occur once, and the top ten carry 3.3%. With regard to this clone: The antigen is undetermined.

Study conclusions and caveats: No day 14 peak samples; only post-peak repertoires were characterized. After two AZD1222 doses, spike-specific TCR breadth and depth rose versus day 0. Baseline serology detected seropositivity in only a handful of AZD1222 recipients.

The V and J ends lost 2 bases and 7 bases respectively, with 9 bases between them. The CDR3 runs 14 residues. Germline V CDR1 and CDR2: SGHTA, FQGTGA. This sequence joins TRBV7-3 and TRBJ1-6; D is unclear. Source: peripheral blood, taken 28 days after the second dose of the MenACWY control vaccine. This receptor was identified in an adult who received the MenACWY meningococcal vaccine as a control. The DNA for the CDR3 is TGTGCCAGCAGCTTAGCGAGTCCAAATTCACCCCTCCACTTT. The encoded protein is CASSLASPNSPLHF.